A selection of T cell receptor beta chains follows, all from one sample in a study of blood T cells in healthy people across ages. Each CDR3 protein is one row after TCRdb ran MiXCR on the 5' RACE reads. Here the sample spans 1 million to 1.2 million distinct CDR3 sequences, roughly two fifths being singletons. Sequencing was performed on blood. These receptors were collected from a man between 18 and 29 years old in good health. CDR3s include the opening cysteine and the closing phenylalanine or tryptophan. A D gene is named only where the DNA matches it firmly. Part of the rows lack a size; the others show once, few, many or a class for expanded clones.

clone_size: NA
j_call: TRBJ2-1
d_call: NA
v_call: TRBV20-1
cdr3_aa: CSATPRPTEGEQFF
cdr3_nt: TGCAGTGCTACTCCCCGGCCCACCGAGGGTGAGCAGTTCTTC

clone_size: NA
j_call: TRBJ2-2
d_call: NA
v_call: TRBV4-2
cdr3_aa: CASSQDIIRAGELFF
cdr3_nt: TGTGCCAGCAGCCAAGATATCATTCGGGCCGGGGAGCTGTTTTTT

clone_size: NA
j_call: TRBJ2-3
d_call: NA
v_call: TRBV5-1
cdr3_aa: CASKGQWSTDTQYF
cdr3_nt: TGCGCCAGCAAAGGACAGTGGAGCACAGATACGCAGTATTTT

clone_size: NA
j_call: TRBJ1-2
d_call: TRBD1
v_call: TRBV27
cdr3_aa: CASSHGTQGLNGYTF
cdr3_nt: TGTGCCAGCAGTCACGGAACACAGGGGTTGAATGGCTACACCTTC

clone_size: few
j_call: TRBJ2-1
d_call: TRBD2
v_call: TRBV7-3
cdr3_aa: CASSDITSGVYNEQFF
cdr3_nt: TGTGCCAGCAGCGATATTACTAGCGGGGTATACAATGAGCAGTTCTTC

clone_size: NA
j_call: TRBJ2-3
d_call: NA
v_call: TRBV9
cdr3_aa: CASSVAGLSSTDTQYF
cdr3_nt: TGTGCCAGCAGCGTAGCTGGACTGAGTAGCACAGATACGCAGTATTTT

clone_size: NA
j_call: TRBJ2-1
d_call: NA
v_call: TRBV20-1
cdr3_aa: CSASQSRGYNEQFF
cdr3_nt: TGCAGTGCTAGTCAGTCCAGGGGATACAATGAGCAGTTCTTC

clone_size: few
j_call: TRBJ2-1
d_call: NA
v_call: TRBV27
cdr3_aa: CASGFQNNEQFF
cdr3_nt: TGTGCCAGCGGCTTCCAGAACAATGAGCAGTTCTTC

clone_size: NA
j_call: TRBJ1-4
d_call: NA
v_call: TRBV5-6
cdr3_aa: CAGSLAGETNEKLFF
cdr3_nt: TGTGCCGGCAGCTTGGCGGGGGAGACTAATGAAAAACTGTTTTTT

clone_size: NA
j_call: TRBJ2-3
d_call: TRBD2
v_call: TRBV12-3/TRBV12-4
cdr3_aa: CATSSTSGGTGIHTETQYF
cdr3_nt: TGTGCCACCTCCTCTACTAGCGGGGGTACGGGGATCCACACAGAGACGCAGTATTTT

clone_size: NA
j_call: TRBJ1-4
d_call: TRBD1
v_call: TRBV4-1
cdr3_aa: CASSLTGTATEKLFF
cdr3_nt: TGCGCCAGCAGCCTAACCGGGACAGCGACCGAAAAACTGTTTTTT

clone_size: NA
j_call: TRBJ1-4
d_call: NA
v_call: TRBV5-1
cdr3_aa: CASSFRGVDEKLFF
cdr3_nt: TGCGCCAGCAGCTTCAGGGGAGTTGATGAAAAACTGTTTTTT

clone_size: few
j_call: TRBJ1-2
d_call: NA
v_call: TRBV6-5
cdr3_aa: CASRPAGNPPHYGYTF
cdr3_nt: TGTGCCAGCAGACCCGCAGGGAATCCCCCTCACTATGGCTACACCTTC

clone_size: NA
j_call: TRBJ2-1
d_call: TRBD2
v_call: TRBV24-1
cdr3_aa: CATSDRSGGLYNEQFF
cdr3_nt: TGTGCCACCAGTGATCGAAGCGGGGGTCTCTACAATGAGCAGTTCTTC

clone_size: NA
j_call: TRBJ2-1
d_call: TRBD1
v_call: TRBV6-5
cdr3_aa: CASSPWTGLTYNEQFF
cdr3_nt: TGTGCCAGCAGTCCATGGACAGGGCTTACCTACAATGAGCAGTTCTTC

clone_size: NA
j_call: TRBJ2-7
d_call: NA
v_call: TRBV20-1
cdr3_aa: CSARGAGNEQYF
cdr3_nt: TGCAGTGCTAGGGGGGCAGGGAACGAGCAGTACTTC

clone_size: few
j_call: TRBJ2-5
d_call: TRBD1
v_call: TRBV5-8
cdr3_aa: CASSSFTGTATGAQETQYF
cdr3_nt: TGTGCCAGCAGCTCCTTCACCGGGACAGCGACTGGAGCTCAAGAGACCCAGTACTTC

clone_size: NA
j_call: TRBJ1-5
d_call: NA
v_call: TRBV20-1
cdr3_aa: CSASRGQPESQPQHF
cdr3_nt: TGCAGTGCTAGCCGTGGACAGCCTGAGAGTCAGCCCCAGCATTTT

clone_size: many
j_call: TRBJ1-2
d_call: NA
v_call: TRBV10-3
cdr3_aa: CAISEGGLSYGYTF
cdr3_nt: TGTGCCATCAGTGAGGGGGGGCTGAGCTATGGCTACACCTTC

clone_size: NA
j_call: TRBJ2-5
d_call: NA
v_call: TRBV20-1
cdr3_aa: CSARAAGHRKSETQYF
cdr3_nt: TGCAGTGCTAGGGCAGCGGGACATCGCAAGTCCGAGACCCAGTACTTC

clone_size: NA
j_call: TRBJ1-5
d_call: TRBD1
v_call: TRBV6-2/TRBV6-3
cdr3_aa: CASSTPYRGASNQPQHF
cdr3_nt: TGTGCCAGCAGTACCCCCTACAGGGGCGCAAGCAATCAGCCCCAGCATTTT

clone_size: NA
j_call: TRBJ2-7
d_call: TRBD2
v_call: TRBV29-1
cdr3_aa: CSVDGGWSRNNNEQYF
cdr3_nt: TGCAGCGTTGACGGGGGGTGGTCCAGGAATAACAATGAGCAGTACTTC

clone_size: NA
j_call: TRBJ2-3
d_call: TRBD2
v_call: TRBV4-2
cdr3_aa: CASSQGLGGGTSTDTQYF
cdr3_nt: TGTGCCAGCAGCCAAGGTTTAGGCGGGGGGACGAGCACAGATACGCAGTATTTT

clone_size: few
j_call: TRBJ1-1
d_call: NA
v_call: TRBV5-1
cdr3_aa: CASSLYNRENTEAFF
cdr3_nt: TGCGCCAGCAGCCTTTACAACAGGGAGAACACTGAAGCTTTCTTT

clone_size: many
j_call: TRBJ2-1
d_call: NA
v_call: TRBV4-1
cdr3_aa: CASSQIGTLSRNEQFF
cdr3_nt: TGCGCCAGCAGCCAAATAGGGACCCTTTCTCGCAATGAGCAGTTCTTC

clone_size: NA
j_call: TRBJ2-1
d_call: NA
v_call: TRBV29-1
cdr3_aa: CSVESLVGSSYNEQFF
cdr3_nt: TGCAGCGTTGAAAGTTTAGTGGGAAGCTCCTACAATGAGCAGTTCTTC

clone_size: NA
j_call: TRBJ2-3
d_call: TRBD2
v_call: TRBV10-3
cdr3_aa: CAISEVAGGKGDTQYF
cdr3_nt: TGTGCCATCAGTGAGGTAGCGGGGGGGAAAGGTGATACGCAGTATTTT

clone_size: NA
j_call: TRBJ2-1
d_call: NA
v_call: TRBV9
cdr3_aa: CASSTTVGTSYNEQFF
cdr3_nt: TGTGCCAGCAGCACCACGGTCGGTACCTCCTACAATGAGCAGTTCTTC

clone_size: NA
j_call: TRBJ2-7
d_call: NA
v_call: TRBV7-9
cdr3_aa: CASSFAEGGSEQYF
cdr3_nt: TGTGCCAGCAGCTTCGCCGAAGGGGGTAGCGAGCAGTACTTC

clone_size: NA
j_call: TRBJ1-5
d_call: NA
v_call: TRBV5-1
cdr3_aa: CASSHSVNQPQHF
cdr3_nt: TGCGCCAGCAGCCACTCCGTGAATCAGCCCCAGCATTTT

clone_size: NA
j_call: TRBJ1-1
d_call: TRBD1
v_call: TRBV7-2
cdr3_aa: CASSTRQGMNTEAFF
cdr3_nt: TGTGCCAGCAGCACCCGACAGGGGATGAACACTGAAGCTTTCTTT

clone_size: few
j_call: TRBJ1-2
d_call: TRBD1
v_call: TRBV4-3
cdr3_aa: CASSPRTGVDGYTF
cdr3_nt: TGCGCCAGCAGTCCAAGGACAGGGGTGGATGGCTACACCTTC

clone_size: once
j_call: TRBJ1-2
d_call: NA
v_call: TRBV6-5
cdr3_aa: CASSYAGDINYGYTF
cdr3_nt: TGTGCCAGCAGTTACGCGGGGGATATCAACTATGGCTACACCTTC

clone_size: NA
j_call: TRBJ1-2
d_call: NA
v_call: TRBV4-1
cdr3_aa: CASSQEWGRRDGYTF
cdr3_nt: TGCGCCAGCAGCCAAGAATGGGGTCGGAGGGATGGCTACACCTTC

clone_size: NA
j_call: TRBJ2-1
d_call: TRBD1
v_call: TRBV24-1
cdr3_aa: CATSAEGGLYNEQFF
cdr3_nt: TGTGCCACCAGTGCGGAAGGGGGCCTCTACAATGAGCAGTTCTTC

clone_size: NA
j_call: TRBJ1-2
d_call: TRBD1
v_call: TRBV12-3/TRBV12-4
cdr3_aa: CASRFGTGQNYGYTF
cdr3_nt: TGTGCCAGCAGGTTCGGGACAGGGCAGAACTATGGCTACACCTTC

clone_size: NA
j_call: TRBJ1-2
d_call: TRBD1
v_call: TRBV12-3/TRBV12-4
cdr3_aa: CASGDRGLGYYGYTF
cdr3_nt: TGTGCCAGCGGAGACAGGGGGCTAGGGTACTATGGCTACACCTTC

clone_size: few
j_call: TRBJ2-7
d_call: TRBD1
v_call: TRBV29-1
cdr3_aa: CSVDGTGYNEQYF
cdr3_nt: TGCAGCGTTGATGGGACAGGGTACAATGAGCAGTACTTC

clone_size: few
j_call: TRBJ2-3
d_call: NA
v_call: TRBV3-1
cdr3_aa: CASSQPDNGNTQYF
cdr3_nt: TGTGCCAGCAGCCAACCGGACAATGGGAATACGCAGTATTTT

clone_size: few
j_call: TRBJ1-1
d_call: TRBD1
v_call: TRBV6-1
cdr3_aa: CASSEVGTGYMNTEAFF
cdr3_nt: TGTGCCAGCAGTGAAGTTGGGACAGGGTACATGAACACTGAAGCTTTCTTT

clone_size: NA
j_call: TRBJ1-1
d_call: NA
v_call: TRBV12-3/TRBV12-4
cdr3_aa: CASSPPLGAEAFF
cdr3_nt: TGTGCCAGCAGCCCCCCCCTTGGGGCTGAAGCTTTCTTT